This entry lists 14 T cell receptor beta chains sequenced from one sample in a study of T cells in localized non-small cell lung cancer (dated by TCRdb to the early 2020s). Receptor libraries were prepared by the immunoSEQ multiplex PCR assay. In its TCRdb copy, this immuneACCESS table keeps in-frame sequences only and misses some clones. Where compared with another copy, unresolved V genes explain less than half of these, and the others have no known cause. Counted in this sample were 25,000 to 35,000 clones; 88% of them appeared once. The ten biggest clones cover 10% to 15% of the sample. The material sequenced was peripheral blood, taken before any cancer treatment. The source of these receptors is a female donor of 60 years or more with stage III squamous cell lung carcinoma.

This chain uses TRBV9 with TRBJ1-2, with D perhaps TRBD1 (6 bases). Trimming pared 3 bases from V and 3 bases from J, leaving 15 bases between. Germline loops: CDR1 SGDLS, CDR2 YYNGEE. The length of the CDR3 is 15 residues. CDR3 region: CASSGPTDSHYGYTF. The CDR3 DNA reads TGTGCCAGCAGCGGACCTACGGACAGTCACTATGGCTACACCTTC.

The chain recombines TRBV23-1 with TRBJ2-7, with 7 bases aligning to TRBD1. TRBV23-1 is an open reading frame, and its role is uncertain. The CDR3 has 15 residues. The junction had 11 bases not matched to a gene; V was cut back by 4 bases and J by 5 bases. CDR3 bases: TGCGCCAGCAGTCTCCCTACGGGACAGATCCACGAGCAGTACTTC. This codes for CASSLPTGQIHEQYF.

The V gene is TRBV7-2, the J gene TRBJ2-5, with D perhaps TRBD1 (5 bases). The CDR3 covers 13 residues. The germline gives CDR1 SGHTA, CDR2 FQGNSA. V dropped 6 bases and J dropped 7 bases, with 15 bases sitting between them. The DNA of the CDR3 is TGTGCCAGCAGGGACAACCTCAGGGTGACCCAGTACTTC. Translation gives CASRDNLRVTQYF.

V and J are TRBV6-5 and TRBJ2-2; D gene uncertain. Looked up from germline, CDR1 is MNHEY and CDR2 is SVGAGI. The ends were cut back, 3 bases at V and 4 bases at J, with 9 bases in the middle. The CDR3 length is 14 residues. The CDR3 DNA reads as TGTGCCAGCAGTTATTCCCTAGTCACCGGGGAGCTGTTTTTT. Translating gives CASSYSLVTGELFF.

This chain connects TRBV6-5 to TRBJ2-7, with 7 bases lining up with TRBD1. The CDR3 consists of 16 residues. Germline CDR1 and CDR2: MNHEY and SVGAGI. The junction had 9 bases not matched to a gene; V was cut back by 2 bases and J by 2 bases. CDR3 coding DNA: TGTGCCAGCAGTTACCCCAGACAGGGTGGGCCCTACGAGCAGTACTTC. Amino acid sequence: CASSYPRQGGPYEQYF.

To note about this clone: At one of its ends the junction is not consistent with the germline gene, which may arise from a read error. V usage is TRBV5-1 and J usage is TRBJ1-1; the D gene is possibly TRBD1 (5 bases). This CDR3 is 14 amino acids long. Germline V gene data show CDR1 as SGHRS and CDR2 as YFSETQ. CDR3 residues: CATSTVGQNTEAFF. CDR3 in DNA: TGCGCCACCAGCACGGTTGGACAGAACACTGAAGCTTTCTTT.

This chain connects TRBV5-1 to TRBJ2-1; 10 bases agree with TRBD2. The CDR3 runs 19 residues. Germline V lookup: CDR1 SGHRS, CDR2 YFSETQ. V lost 3 bases to trimming and J lost 0 bases; unmatched junction nucleotides: 12. In DNA form, the CDR3 reads TGCGCCAGCAGCTCACGAGGGCTAGCGGGAGCCTTCTCCTACAATGAGCAGTTCTTC. It yields the protein CASSSRGLAGAFSYNEQFF.

This clone was counted between two and nine times. This sequence joins TRBV4-1 and TRBJ2-5; TRBD2 matches 10 bases. The length of the CDR3 is 16 residues. Per the germline V gene, CDR1 is MGHRA and CDR2 is YSYEKL. With V trimmed by 3 bases and J by 4 bases, 8 bases remained unmatched. CDR3 residues: CASSQGLAGGAETQYF. The CDR3 DNA sequence: TGCGCCAGCAGCCAGGGCTTAGCGGGAGGAGCAGAGACCCAGTACTTC.

This chain connects TRBV19 to TRBJ2-1; 7 positions match TRBD2. V trimming: 3 bases; J trimming: 4 bases; junction bases outside the gene matches: 18. This CDR3 contains 19 residues. Germline-derived CDR1 and CDR2 are LNHDA and SQIVND (reference sequence). For the CDR3, the DNA is TGTGCCAGTAGTATTCAAGGACTAGTGGGAGCCGCAGTATACAATGAGCAGTTCTTC. Amino acid sequence: CASSIQGLVGAAVYNEQFF.

The chain employs TRBV6-5 and TRBJ1-5; D is uncertain. This CDR3 is built from 13 residues. Trimming removed 6 bases from V and 3 bases from J, with 9 bases in between. Germline CDR1 MNHEY, CDR2 SVGAGI. CDR3 sequence (DNA): TGTGCCAGCAGGTACCAGTTCAATCAGCCCCAGCATTTT. Protein: CASRYQFNQPQHF.

The chain uses TRBV2 and TRBJ1-1; D call uncertain. CDR3 length: 15 amino acids. The ends were cut back, 0 bases at V and 10 bases at J, with 18 bases in the middle. CDR1 and CDR2 from the germline V gene are SNHLY and FYNNEI. The chain's CDR3 is CASSEAFPGSRGAFF. CDR3 coding DNA: TGTGCCAGCAGTGAAGCTTTTCCGGGATCTCGGGGAGCTTTCTTT. The full variable domain, in which reference TRBV2 and TRBJ1-1 provide the parts outside the CDR3, is EPEVTQTPSHQVTQMGQEVILRCVPISNHLYFYWYRQILGQKVEFLVSFYNNEISEKSEIFDDQFSVERPDGSNFTLKIRSTKLEDSAMYFCASSEAFPGSRGAFFGQGTRLTVV.

CDR3 in DNA: TGTGCCAGCAGCTTGCGACGACCACAAGAGACCCAGTACTTC. Protein product: CASSLRRPQETQYF. The J gene is TRBJ2-5, the V gene TRBV5-6, with D unclear. Germline V gene data show CDR1 as SGHDT and CDR2 as YYEEEE. With 1 base removed from V and 2 bases from J, the gap between germline ends came to 9 bases. This CDR3 is built from 14 residues.

J is TRBJ2-7 and V is TRBV28; D remains unclear. The CDR3 loop spans 16 amino acids. V was shortened by 5 bases and J by 2 bases, with 19 bases between the two germline ends. Germline lookup yields CDR1 MDHEN and CDR2 SYDVKM. The CDR3: CASSPRNRALTYEQYF. CDR3 DNA sequence: TGTGCCAGCAGTCCCAGGAATAGGGCGTTGACCTACGAGCAGTACTTC.

The genes are TRBV20-1 and TRBJ1-4; D remains unclear. There are 11 residues in the CDR3. Germline values: CDR1 DFQATT, CDR2 SNEGSKA (reference sequence). The germline V and J ends were trimmed by 0 bases and 8 bases, with 4 bases remaining between them. CDR3 amino acids: CSAREDEKLFF. For the CDR3, the DNA is TGCAGTGCTAGAGAGGACGAAAAACTGTTTTTT.